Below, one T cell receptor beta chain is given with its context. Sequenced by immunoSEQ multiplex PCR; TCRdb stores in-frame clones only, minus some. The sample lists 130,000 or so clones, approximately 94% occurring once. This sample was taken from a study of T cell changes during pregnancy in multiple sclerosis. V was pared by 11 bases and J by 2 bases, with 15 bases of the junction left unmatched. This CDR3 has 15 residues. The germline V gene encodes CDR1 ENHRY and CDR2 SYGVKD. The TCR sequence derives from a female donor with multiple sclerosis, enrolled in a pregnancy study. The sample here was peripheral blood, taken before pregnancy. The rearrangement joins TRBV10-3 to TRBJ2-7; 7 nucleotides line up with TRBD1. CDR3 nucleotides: TGTGCCTCCGGGGCCGGGACAGCCCAAGCCTACGAGCAGTACTTC. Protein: CASGAGTAQAYEQYF.